The 5 T cell receptor beta chains presented below share a single source sample, sequenced in a study of T cell responses to AZD1222 COVID-19 vaccine. Data came from immunoSEQ multiplex PCR; TCRdb stores just in-frame clones and leaves some out. The table includes 100,000 to 120,000 clones, about 87% detected once. Material: peripheral blood, obtained on day 0 of AZD1222 vaccination. Receptors originate from an adult in good health.

In its sample, this clone is medium-sized. This chain links TRBV6-5 with TRBJ2-3, with D perhaps TRBD2 (5 bases). Germline V gene sequence: CDR1 MNHEY, CDR2 SVGAGI. There are 15 residues in the CDR3. V was trimmed by 3 bases and J by 2 bases, leaving 12 bases between them. CDR3 protein: CASSYGGGATDTQYF. The DNA of the CDR3 is TGTGCCAGCAGTTATGGAGGCGGTGCCACAGATACGCAGTATTTT.

J is TRBJ1-3 and V is TRBV5-1; no clear D gene. The CDR3 is 13 residues long. V lost 4 bases and J lost 0, with 5 bases in between. Germline CDR1 reads SGHRS; CDR2 reads YFSETQ. In DNA, the CDR3 is TGCGCCAGCAGCCCGGCCTCTGGAAACACCATATATTTT. Translation gives CASSPASGNTIYF.

This clone was observed a few times. The genes are TRBV5-1 and TRBJ1-2; D might be TRBD1 (6 bases). This CDR3 spans 13 amino acids. V was cut by 3 bases and J by 3 bases, with 9 bases left in between. Germline CDR1 and CDR2: SGHRS and YFSETQ. Here the CDR3 DNA reads TGCGCCAGCAGCTGGAGGACAGACTATGGCTACACCTTC. This translates into CASSWRTDYGYTF.

This sequence joins TRBV30 and TRBJ1-1; D is unresolved. Germline CDR1 is GTSNPN and CDR2 is SVGIG (reference sequence). The CDR3 contains 11 residues. Trimming stripped 4 bases from V and 0 bases from J, with 3 bases between. The CDR3 coding sequence is TGTGCCTGGACAGTGAACACTGAAGCTTTCTTT. Its translation: CAWTVNTEAFF.

This clone was observed once. This chain joins TRBV27 and TRBJ1-5; no clear D gene. CDR1 is MNHEY, CDR2 SMNVEV, per germline (reference sequence). V was shortened by 3 bases and J by 1 base, with 13 bases between the two germline ends. This CDR3 is 16 amino acids long. The CDR3 sequence: CASSFLGKGSNQPQHF. Written as DNA, the CDR3 is TGTGCCAGCAGTTTCTTAGGGAAGGGAAGCAATCAGCCCCAGCATTTT.